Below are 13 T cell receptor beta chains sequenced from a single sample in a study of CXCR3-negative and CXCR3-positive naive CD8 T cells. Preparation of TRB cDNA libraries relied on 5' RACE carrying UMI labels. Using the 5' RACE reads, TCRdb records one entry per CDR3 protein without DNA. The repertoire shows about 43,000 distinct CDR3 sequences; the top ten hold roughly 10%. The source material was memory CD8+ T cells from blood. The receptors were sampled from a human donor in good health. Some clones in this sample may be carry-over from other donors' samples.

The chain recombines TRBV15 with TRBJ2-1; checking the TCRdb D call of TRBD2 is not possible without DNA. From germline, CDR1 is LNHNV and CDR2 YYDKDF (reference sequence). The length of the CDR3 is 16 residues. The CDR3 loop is CATSRVGLALYNEQFF.

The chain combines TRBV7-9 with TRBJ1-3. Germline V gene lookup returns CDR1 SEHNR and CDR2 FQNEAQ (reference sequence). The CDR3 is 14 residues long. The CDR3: CASSPVCSGNTIYF.

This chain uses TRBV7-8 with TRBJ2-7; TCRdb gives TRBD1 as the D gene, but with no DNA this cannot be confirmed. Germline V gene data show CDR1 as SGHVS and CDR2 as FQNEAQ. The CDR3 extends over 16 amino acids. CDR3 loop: CASSFGRGRVSYEQYF.

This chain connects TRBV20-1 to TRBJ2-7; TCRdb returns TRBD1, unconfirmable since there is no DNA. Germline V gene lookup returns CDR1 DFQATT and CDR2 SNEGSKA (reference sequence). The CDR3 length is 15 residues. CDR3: CSAANRGETPYEQYF.

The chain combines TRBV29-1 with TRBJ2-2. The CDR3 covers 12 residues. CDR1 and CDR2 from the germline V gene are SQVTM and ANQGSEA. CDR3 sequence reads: CSVVGLSGELFF.

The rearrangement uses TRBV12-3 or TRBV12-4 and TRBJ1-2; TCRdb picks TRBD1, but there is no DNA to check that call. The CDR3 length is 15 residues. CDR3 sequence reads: CASSLRDTPNYGYTF.

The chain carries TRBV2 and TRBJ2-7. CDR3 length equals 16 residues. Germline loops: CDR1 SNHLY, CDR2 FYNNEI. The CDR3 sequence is CASSEQTSRGTYEQYF.

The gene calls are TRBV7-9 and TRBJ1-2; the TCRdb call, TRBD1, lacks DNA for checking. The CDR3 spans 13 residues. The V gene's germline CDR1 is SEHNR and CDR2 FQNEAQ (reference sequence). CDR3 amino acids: CASSLAGAYGYTF.

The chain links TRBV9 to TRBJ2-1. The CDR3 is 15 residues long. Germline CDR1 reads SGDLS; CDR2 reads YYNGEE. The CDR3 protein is CASSVGDISYNEQFF.

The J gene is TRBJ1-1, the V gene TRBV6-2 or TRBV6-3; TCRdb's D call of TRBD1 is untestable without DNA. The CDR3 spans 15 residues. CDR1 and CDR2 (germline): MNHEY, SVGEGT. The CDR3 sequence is CASQPPQLANTEAFF.

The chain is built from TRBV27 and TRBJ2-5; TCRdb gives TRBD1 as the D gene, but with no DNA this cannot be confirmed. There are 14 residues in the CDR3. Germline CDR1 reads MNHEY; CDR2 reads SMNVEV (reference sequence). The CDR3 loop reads CASSVKGPGWAQYF.

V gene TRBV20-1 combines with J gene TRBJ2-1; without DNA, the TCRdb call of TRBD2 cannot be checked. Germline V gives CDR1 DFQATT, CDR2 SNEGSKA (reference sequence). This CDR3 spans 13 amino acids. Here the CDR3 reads CSAAAGYSGEQFF.

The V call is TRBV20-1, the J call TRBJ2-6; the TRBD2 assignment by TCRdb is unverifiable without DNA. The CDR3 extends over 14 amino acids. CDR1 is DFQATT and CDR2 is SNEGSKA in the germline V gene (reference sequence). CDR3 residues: CSASYPPGANVLTF.